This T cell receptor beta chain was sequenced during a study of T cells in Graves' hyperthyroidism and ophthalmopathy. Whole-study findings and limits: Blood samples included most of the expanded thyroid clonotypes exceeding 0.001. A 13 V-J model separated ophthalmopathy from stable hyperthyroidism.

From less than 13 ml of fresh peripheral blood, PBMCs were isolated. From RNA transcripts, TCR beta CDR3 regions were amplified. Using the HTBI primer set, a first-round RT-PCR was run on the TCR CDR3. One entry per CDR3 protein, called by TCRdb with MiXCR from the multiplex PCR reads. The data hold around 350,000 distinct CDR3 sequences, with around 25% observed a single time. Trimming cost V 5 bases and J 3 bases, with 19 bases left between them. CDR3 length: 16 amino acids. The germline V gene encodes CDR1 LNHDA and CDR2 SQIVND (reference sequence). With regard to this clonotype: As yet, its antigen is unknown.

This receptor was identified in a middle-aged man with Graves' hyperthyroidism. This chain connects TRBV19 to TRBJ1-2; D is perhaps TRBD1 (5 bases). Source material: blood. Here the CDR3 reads CASSRGMRDSYYGYTF. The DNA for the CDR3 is TGTGCCAGTAGTCGGGGCATGCGGGACTCTTACTATGGCTACACCTTC.